The TCR beta chain described here comes from a study of cytomegalovirus exposure and HLA in healthy donors. Study outcomes and limitations: Researchers reported in a later analysis that common viral pathogens appeared linked to several top clusters.

To note about this clone: Antigen unknown.

13 Jbeta primers and 60 Vbeta primers were used for the PCR. The protocol was immunoSEQ multiplex PCR, while the TCRdb copy is restricted to in-frame clones and leaves out a portion. This table holds under 170,000 clones, 79% found once. The sequenced sample consisted of PBMCs. The sequence derives from a man aged 45-65 years in good health and CMV-seropositive.

The CDR3 coding sequence is TGTGCCTGGAGTCTAGATAGCAATCAGCCCCAGCATTTT. Its translation: CAWSLDSNQPQHF. This chain connects TRBV30 to TRBJ1-5; D gene ambiguous. V was pared by 2 bases and J by 0 bases, with 5 bases between. Germline V gives CDR1 GTSNPN, CDR2 SVGIG (reference sequence). The CDR3 totals 13 residues.